Listed below are T cell receptor beta chains from one sample, sequenced in a study of post-analysis software for immune sequencing data. TCRdb reprocessed the PCR reads via MiXCR and lists one record per CDR3 protein. In the table there are 750,000 to 900,000 distinct CDR3 sequences, roughly 46% of which are singletons. The specimen sequenced was blood. The source of these receptors is a girl between 10 and 17 years old with multiple sclerosis. The CDR3 runs from the conserved cysteine through the conserved F or W. D genes are given only for firm matches. Size is stated for part of the rows, as once, few or many counts, or as a class when the clone is expanded.

>-|TRBV25-1|-|TRBJ1-2
CASSNPAEGANYGYTF
TGTGCCAGCAGTAACCCGGCAGAGGGGGCTAACTATGGCTACACCTTC
>-|TRBV12-3/TRBV12-4|once|TRBJ2-5
CASSPQWQEAQYF
TGTGCCAGCAGTCCCCAGTGGCAAGAGGCCCAGTACTTC
>-|TRBV10-3|few|TRBJ1-4
CAISLDPDEKLFF
TGTGCCATCAGCCTCGACCCAGATGAAAAACTGTTTTTT
>-|TRBV19|-|TRBJ2-7
CASSPGAGGYEQYF
TGTGCCAGTAGTCCAGGGGCCGGTGGCTACGAGCAGTACTTC
>-|TRBV9|once|TRBJ2-7
CASSGNPDDGHSYEQYF
TGTGCCAGCAGCGGGAACCCAGATGACGGACACTCCTACGAGCAGTACTTC
>-|TRBV7-9|-|TRBJ2-3
CASSLEGAETDTQYF
TGTGCCAGCAGCTTAGAGGGAGCGGAAACAGATACGCAGTATTTT
>-|TRBV29-1|few|TRBJ2-5
CSVAPGARETQYF
TGCAGCGTCGCCCCGGGGGCCCGAGAGACCCAGTACTTC
>-|TRBV4-1|-|TRBJ2-7
CASSQESGDEQYF
TGCGCCAGCAGCCAAGAGTCGGGGGACGAGCAGTACTTC
>-|TRBV7-9|-|TRBJ2-5
CASSSYPTTVETQYF
TGTGCCAGCAGCTCCTACCCCACAACCGTAGAGACCCAGTACTTC
>-|TRBV27|once|TRBJ2-1
CASSWGSETNEQFF
TGTGCCAGCAGTTGGGGAAGCGAGACCAATGAGCAGTTCTTC
>-|TRBV4-3|-|TRBJ1-2
CASSQSRDLGGYTF
TGCGCCAGCAGCCAATCCAGGGACCTAGGAGGCTACACCTTC
>-|TRBV24-1|many|TRBJ2-5
CATSDPDGTRETQYF
TGTGCCACCAGTGATCCGGACGGGACTCGTGAGACCCAGTACTTC
>TRBD1|TRBV10-3|-|TRBJ2-7
CAIRPGTGGYEQYF
TGTGCCATCAGGCCGGGGACAGGAGGCTACGAGCAGTACTTC
>-|TRBV29-1|-|TRBJ2-7
CSVLKTSSYEQYF
TGCAGCGTCCTGAAGACTAGTTCCTACGAGCAGTACTTC
>TRBD1|TRBV7-9|-|TRBJ2-3
CASSLQRTGSMDTQYF
TGTGCCAGCAGCCTTCAACGGACAGGGAGTATGGATACGCAGTATTTT
>TRBD1|TRBV20-1|few|TRBJ1-6
CSASPQDREYNSPLHF
TGCAGTGCTAGTCCCCAGGACAGGGAGTATAATTCACCCCTCCACTTT
>TRBD1|TRBV27|once|TRBJ2-7
CASSPLGGQAQEQYF
TGTGCCAGCAGCCCCCTGGGGGGACAGGCACAAGAGCAGTACTTC
>-|TRBV20-1|-|TRBJ2-1
CSAQVLSGRDYNEQFF
TGCAGTGCCCAGGTCCTATCCGGCAGGGACTACAATGAGCAGTTCTTC
>-|TRBV25-1|-|TRBJ1-1
CASSESSKGIRTEAFF
TGTGCCAGCAGTGAATCAAGTAAGGGGATTCGGACTGAAGCTTTCTTT
>TRBD2|TRBV30|few|TRBJ2-5
CAWSLGGSPYQETQYF
TGTGCCTGGAGTTTGGGCGGGAGCCCTTACCAAGAGACCCAGTACTTC
>TRBD2|TRBV10-3|-|TRBJ2-3
CAISERTSGFTDTQYF
TGTGCCATCAGTGAGAGGACTAGCGGATTCACAGATACGCAGTATTTT
>-|TRBV12-3/TRBV12-4|few|TRBJ1-6
CASSLVQGGSYNSPLHF
TGTGCCAGCAGCCTAGTCCAAGGGGGCTCCTATAATTCACCCCTCCACTTT
>TRBD2|TRBV7-8|few|TRBJ2-3
CASSFPRSRAGTIDTQYF
TGTGCCAGCAGCTTCCCTCGGTCGCGAGCGGGGACGATAGATACGCAGTATTTT
>-|TRBV27|-|TRBJ2-5
CASSSSGVSETQYF
TGTGCCAGCAGTTCCTCAGGGGTTTCGGAGACCCAGTACTTC
>-|TRBV7-9|-|TRBJ1-1
CASSLGGSSGAFF
TGTGCCAGCAGCTTAGGCGGTTCCTCCGGAGCTTTCTTT
>-|TRBV29-1|many|TRBJ2-3
CSVATGGGTDTQYF
TGCAGCGTGGCGACGGGGGGCGGTACAGATACGCAGTATTTT
>TRBD1|TRBV7-8|few|TRBJ2-3
CASSLSWGQETQYF
TGTGCCAGCAGCTTATCTTGGGGACAGGAGACGCAGTATTTT
>TRBD1|TRBV7-2|-|TRBJ2-3
CASSPGQGSGSDTQYF
TGTGCCAGCAGCCCAGGACAGGGTTCAGGATCAGATACGCAGTATTTT
>TRBD1|TRBV20-1|few|TRBJ2-5
CSARDERTGETQYF
TGCAGTGCTAGAGATGAGCGGACAGGAGAGACCCAGTACTTC
>TRBD1|TRBV7-9|-|TRBJ2-1
CASSLGDRMYNEQFF
TGTGCCAGCAGCTTAGGGGACAGGATGTACAATGAGCAGTTCTTC